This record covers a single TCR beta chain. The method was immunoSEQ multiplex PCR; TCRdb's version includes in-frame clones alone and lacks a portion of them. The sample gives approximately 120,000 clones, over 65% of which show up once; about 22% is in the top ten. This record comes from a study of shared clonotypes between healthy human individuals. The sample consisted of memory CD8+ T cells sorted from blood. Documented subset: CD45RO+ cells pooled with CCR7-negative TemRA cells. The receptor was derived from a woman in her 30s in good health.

The CDR3 loop is CASSFLASASYEQYF. CDR3 DNA: TGTGCCAGCAGCTTCTTGGCTAGCGCGTCCTACGAGCAGTACTTC. The J gene is TRBJ2-7, the V gene TRBV5-4, with D possibly being TRBD2 (6 bases). V lost 2 bases, J lost 1 base, and 13 bases lay in between. CDR1 SGHNT and CDR2 YYREEE come from the germline V gene (reference sequence). The CDR3 extends over 15 amino acids.